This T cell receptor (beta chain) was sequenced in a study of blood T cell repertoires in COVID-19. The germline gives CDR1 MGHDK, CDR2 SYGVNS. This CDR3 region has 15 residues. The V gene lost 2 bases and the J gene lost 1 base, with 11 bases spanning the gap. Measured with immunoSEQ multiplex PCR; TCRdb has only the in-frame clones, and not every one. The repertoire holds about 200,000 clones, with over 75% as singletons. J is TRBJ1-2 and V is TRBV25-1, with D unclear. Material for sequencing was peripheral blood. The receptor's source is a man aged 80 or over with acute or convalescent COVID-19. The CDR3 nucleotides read TGTGCCAGCAGTGAACCTTTGGGAGGTAACTATGGCTACACCTTC. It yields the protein CASSEPLGGNYGYTF.